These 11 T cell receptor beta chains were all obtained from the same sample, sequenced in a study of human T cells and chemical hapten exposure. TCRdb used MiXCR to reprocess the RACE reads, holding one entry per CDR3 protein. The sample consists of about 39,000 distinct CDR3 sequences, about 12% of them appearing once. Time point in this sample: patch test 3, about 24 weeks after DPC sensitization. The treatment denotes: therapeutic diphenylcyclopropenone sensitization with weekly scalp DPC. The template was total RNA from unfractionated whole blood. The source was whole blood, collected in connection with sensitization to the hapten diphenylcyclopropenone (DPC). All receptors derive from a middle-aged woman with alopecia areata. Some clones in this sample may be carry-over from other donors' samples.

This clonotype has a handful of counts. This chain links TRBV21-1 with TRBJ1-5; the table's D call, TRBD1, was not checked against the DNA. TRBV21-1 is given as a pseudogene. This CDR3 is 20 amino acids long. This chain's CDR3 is CASSKEPPYRGQTSNQPQHF. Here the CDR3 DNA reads TGTGCCAGCAGCAAAGAGCCCCCTTACAGGGGACAGACTAGCAATCAGCCCCAGCATTTT.

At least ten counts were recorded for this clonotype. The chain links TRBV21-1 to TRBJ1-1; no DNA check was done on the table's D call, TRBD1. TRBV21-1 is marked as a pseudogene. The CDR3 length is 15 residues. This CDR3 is CASSPRGQGKTEAFF. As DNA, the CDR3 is TGTGCCAGCAGCCCACGTGGACAGGGAAAAACTGAAGCTTTCTTT.

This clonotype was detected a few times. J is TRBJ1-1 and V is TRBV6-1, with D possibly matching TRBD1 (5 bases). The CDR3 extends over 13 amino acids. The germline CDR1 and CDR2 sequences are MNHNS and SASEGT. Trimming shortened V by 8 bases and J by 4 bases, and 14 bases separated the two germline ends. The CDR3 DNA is TGTGCCAGCGGATGGAGGGGTAGCACTGAAGCTTTCTTT. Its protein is CASGWRGSTEAFF.

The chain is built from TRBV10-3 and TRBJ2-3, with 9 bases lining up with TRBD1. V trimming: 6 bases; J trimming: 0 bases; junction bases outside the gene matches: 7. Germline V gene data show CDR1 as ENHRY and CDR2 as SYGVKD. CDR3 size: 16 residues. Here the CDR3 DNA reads TGTGCCATCAGGGTAACAGGGGGCCCAAGCACAGATACGCAGTATTTT. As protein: CAIRVTGGPSTDTQYF.

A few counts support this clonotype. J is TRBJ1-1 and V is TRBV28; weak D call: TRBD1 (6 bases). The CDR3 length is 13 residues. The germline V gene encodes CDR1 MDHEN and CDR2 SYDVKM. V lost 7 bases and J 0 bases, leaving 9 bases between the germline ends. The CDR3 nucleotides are TGTGCCAGCATCAGGGGTATGAACACTGAAGCTTTCTTT. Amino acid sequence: CASIRGMNTEAFF.

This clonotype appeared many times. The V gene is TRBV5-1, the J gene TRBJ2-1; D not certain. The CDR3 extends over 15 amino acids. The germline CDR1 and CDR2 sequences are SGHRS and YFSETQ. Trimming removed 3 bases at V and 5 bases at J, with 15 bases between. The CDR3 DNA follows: TGCGCCAGCAGCTGGGGTGGCGGAGCTAACAATGAGCAGTTCTTC. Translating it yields CASSWGGGANNEQFF. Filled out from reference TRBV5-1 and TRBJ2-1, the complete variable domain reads KAGVTQTPRYLIKTRGQQVTLSCSPISGHRSVSWYQQTPGQGLQFLFEYFSETQRNKGNFPGRFSGRQFSNSRSEMNVSTLELGDSALYLCASSWGGGANNEQFFGPGTRLTVL.

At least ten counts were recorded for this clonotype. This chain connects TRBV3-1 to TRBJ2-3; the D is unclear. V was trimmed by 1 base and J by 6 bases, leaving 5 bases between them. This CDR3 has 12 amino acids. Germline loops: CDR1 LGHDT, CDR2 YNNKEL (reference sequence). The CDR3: CASSQVADTQYF. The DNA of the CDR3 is TGTGCCAGCAGCCAAGTGGCGGATACGCAGTATTTT.

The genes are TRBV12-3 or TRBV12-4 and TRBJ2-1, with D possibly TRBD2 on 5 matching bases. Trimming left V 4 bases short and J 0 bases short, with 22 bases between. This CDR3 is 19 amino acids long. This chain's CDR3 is CASSSTRVDGETSYNEQFF. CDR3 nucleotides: TGTGCCAGCAGTTCAACCAGAGTAGACGGGGAAACCTCCTACAATGAGCAGTTCTTC.

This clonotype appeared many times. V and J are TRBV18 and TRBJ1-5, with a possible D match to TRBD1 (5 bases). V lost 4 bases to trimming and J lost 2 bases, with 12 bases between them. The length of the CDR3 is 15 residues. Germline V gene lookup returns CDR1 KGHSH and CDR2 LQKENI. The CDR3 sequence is CASSLGGGGNQPQHF. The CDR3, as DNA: TGTGCCAGCTCACTTGGGGGAGGAGGCAATCAGCCCCAGCATTTT.

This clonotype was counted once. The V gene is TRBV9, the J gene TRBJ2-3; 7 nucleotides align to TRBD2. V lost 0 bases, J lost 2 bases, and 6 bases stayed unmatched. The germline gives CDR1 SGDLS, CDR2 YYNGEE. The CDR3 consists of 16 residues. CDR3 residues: CASSVVSSGLTDTQYF. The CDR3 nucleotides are TGTGCCAGCAGCGTAGTGTCTAGCGGACTCACAGATACGCAGTATTTT.

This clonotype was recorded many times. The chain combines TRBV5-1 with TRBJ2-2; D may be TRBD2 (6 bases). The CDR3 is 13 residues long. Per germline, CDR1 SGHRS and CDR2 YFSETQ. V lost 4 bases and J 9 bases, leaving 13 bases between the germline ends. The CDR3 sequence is CASSDSGRRELFF. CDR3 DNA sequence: TGCGCCAGCAGCGATAGCGGCCGAAGGGAGCTGTTTTTT.